The rows below give T cell receptor beta chains drawn from one sample of a study of T cell repertoires in cytomegalovirus infection. TCRdb recomputed calls from the reads with MiXCR, one row per CDR3 protein. The sample contains around 190,000 distinct CDR3 sequences, 13% to 15% of which appear only once. What was sequenced was PBMCs. These receptors originate from a human donor in good health (CMV status not recorded). Some clones in this sample may be carry-over from other donors' samples. The CDR3 runs from the conserved cysteine through the conserved F or W. Fields, in order: J gene, clone size, CDR3 length, V gene, D gene, CDR3 DNA, CDR3 protein. A D gene is named only where the DNA matches it firmly. Clone size is shown for a subset of rows, as once, few, many or a class of expanded clone.

J gene: TRBJ2-4
clone size: .
CDR3 length: 14
V gene: TRBV12-5
D gene: .
CDR3 DNA: TGTGCTAGTGGTCCCCGGTGGACGGAAAACATTCAGTACTTC
CDR3 protein: CASGPRWTENIQYF

J gene: TRBJ2-7
clone size: .
CDR3 length: 13
V gene: TRBV29-1
D gene: TRBD1
CDR3 DNA: TGCAGCGTTGCCGGGACAGGCTCCTACGAGCAGTGCTTC
CDR3 protein: CSVAGTGSYEQCF

J gene: TRBJ1-1
clone size: many
CDR3 length: 15
V gene: TRBV7-2
D gene: .
CDR3 DNA: TGTGCCAGCAGCGCCAAACAACCGGGAAAAATTGAAGCTTTCTTT
CDR3 protein: CASSAKQPGKIEAFF

J gene: TRBJ2-7
clone size: few
CDR3 length: 12
V gene: TRBV7-9
D gene: .
CDR3 DNA: TGTGCCAGCAGCTTCGGTCTATGGGAGCAGTACTTC
CDR3 protein: CASSFGLWEQYF

J gene: TRBJ1-2
clone size: .
CDR3 length: 14
V gene: TRBV7-9
D gene: TRBD1
CDR3 DNA: TGTGCCAGCAGCTTCACAGGGGGCAACTATGGCTACACCTTC
CDR3 protein: CASSFTGGNYGYTF

J gene: TRBJ2-6
clone size: many
CDR3 length: 15
V gene: TRBV6-1
D gene: .
CDR3 DNA: TGTGCCAGCAGCCCCCCAGGGAGGGGGGCCAACGTCCTGACTTTC
CDR3 protein: CASSPPGRGANVLTF

J gene: TRBJ2-3
clone size: few
CDR3 length: 15
V gene: TRBV14
D gene: .
CDR3 DNA: TGTGCCAGCAGCCAAAGGATTGCGGCCAGGGATACGCAGTATTTT
CDR3 protein: CASSQRIAARDTQYF

J gene: TRBJ1-1
clone size: many
CDR3 length: 16
V gene: TRBV11-1
D gene: .
CDR3 DNA: TGTGCCAGCAGCTTATCGACAGGCACATTGAACACTGAAGCTTTCTTT
CDR3 protein: CASSLSTGTLNTEAFF

J gene: TRBJ1-1
clone size: many
CDR3 length: 15
V gene: TRBV10-3
D gene: .
CDR3 DNA: TGTGCCATCAGTGAGTCCGGACGGAGGGACACTGAAGCTTTCTTT
CDR3 protein: CAISESGRRDTEAFF

J gene: TRBJ2-1
clone size: many
CDR3 length: 12
V gene: TRBV2
D gene: .
CDR3 DNA: TGTGCCAGCAGTGATCAGGGTCCTGAGCAGTTCTTC
CDR3 protein: CASSDQGPEQFF

J gene: TRBJ1-1
clone size: many
CDR3 length: 16
V gene: TRBV7-9
D gene: .
CDR3 DNA: TGTGCCAGCAGCCCTGGCTTGGGGCAGTCAAACACTGAAGCTTTCTTT
CDR3 protein: CASSPGLGQSNTEAFF

J gene: TRBJ1-1
clone size: .
CDR3 length: 15
V gene: TRBV10-3
D gene: TRBD1
CDR3 DNA: TGTGCCATCAGCGGACAGGGGAGACAGGGGACTGAAGCTTTCTTT
CDR3 protein: CAISGQGRQGTEAFF

J gene: TRBJ2-7
clone size: many
CDR3 length: 14
V gene: TRBV6-2/TRBV6-3
D gene: TRBD1
CDR3 DNA: TGTGCCAGCACTTTAACAGGGGGCAGCTACGAGCAGTACTTC
CDR3 protein: CASTLTGGSYEQYF

J gene: TRBJ1-5
clone size: .
CDR3 length: 16
V gene: TRBV2
D gene: TRBD1
CDR3 DNA: TGTGCCAGCAGTGAACCGGGACAGGAGTTCGGTCAGCCCCAGCATTTT
CDR3 protein: CASSEPGQEFGQPQHF

J gene: TRBJ2-1
clone size: many
CDR3 length: 14
V gene: TRBV7-3
D gene: TRBD1
CDR3 DNA: TGTGCCAGCAGCTTGGACAGGGGCAGTCGCGAGCAGTTCTTC
CDR3 protein: CASSLDRGSREQFF

J gene: TRBJ1-4
clone size: many
CDR3 length: 14
V gene: TRBV7-6
D gene: .
CDR3 DNA: TGTGCCAGCAGCCCAATGTTTCGGGTGGAAAAACTGTTTTTT
CDR3 protein: CASSPMFRVEKLFF

J gene: TRBJ2-5
clone size: many
CDR3 length: 15
V gene: TRBV10-3
D gene: .
CDR3 DNA: TGTGCCATCAGTGAGTCGACGGCAGTCCAGGAGACCCAGTACTTC
CDR3 protein: CAISESTAVQETQYF

J gene: TRBJ1-2
clone size: many
CDR3 length: 15
V gene: TRBV7-9
D gene: TRBD1
CDR3 DNA: TGTGCCAGCACCGAGGGGGCCGGGACACCAAATGGCTACACCTTC
CDR3 protein: CASTEGAGTPNGYTF

J gene: TRBJ1-1
clone size: many
CDR3 length: 12
V gene: TRBV4-2
D gene: .
CDR3 DNA: TGTGCCAGCAGAGGACAGAACACTGAAGCTTTCTTT
CDR3 protein: CASRGQNTEAFF

J gene: TRBJ2-5
clone size: many
CDR3 length: 16
V gene: TRBV7-2
D gene: .
CDR3 DNA: TGTGCCAGCAGCCTATGGACGGCCGTGGGGGCAGAGACCCAGTACTTC
CDR3 protein: CASSLWTAVGAETQYF

J gene: TRBJ2-1
clone size: many
CDR3 length: 19
V gene: TRBV11-2
D gene: .
CDR3 DNA: TGTGCCAGCAGCTTAGTTGCTTTTAGGTTAGGGGAAGTATACAATGAGCAGTTCTTC
CDR3 protein: CASSLVAFRLGEVYNEQFF

J gene: TRBJ2-1
clone size: many
CDR3 length: 18
V gene: TRBV24-1
D gene: TRBD2
CDR3 DNA: TGTGCCACCAGTGACCAAGGGACTAGCGGGGGGAAATACAATGAGCAGTTCTTC
CDR3 protein: CATSDQGTSGGKYNEQFF

J gene: TRBJ1-2
clone size: .
CDR3 length: 12
V gene: TRBV30
D gene: .
CDR3 DNA: TGTGCCTTCACCGACAGGAGCTATGGCTACACCTTC
CDR3 protein: CAFTDRSYGYTF

J gene: TRBJ2-5
clone size: few
CDR3 length: 12
V gene: TRBV29-1
D gene: .
CDR3 DNA: TGCAGCGTTGCTACAGCTCAAGAGACCCAGTACTTC
CDR3 protein: CSVATAQETQYF

J gene: TRBJ2-7
clone size: .
CDR3 length: 17
V gene: TRBV14
D gene: .
CDR3 DNA: TGTGCCAGCAGCCAAACCGGGTGGGGACCCCCCCGCTACGAGCAGTACTTC
CDR3 protein: CASSQTGWGPPRYEQYF

J gene: TRBJ2-1
clone size: .
CDR3 length: 17
V gene: TRBV6-2/TRBV6-3
D gene: TRBD2
CDR3 DNA: TGTGCCAGCAGTTACAGACTAGCGGGGAGGTTCTACAATGAGCAGTTCTTC
CDR3 protein: CASSYRLAGRFYNEQFF

J gene: TRBJ2-1
clone size: few
CDR3 length: 15
V gene: TRBV5-1
D gene: TRBD1
CDR3 DNA: TGCGCCAGCAGCTTGGACCAACAGGGGTACAATGAGCAGTTCTTC
CDR3 protein: CASSLDQQGYNEQFF

J gene: TRBJ2-3
clone size: .
CDR3 length: 17
V gene: TRBV29-1
D gene: .
CDR3 DNA: TGCAGCGTTGAAGATCCCGCGGTGGACTCTAGCACAGATACGCAGTATTTT
CDR3 protein: CSVEDPAVDSSTDTQYF

J gene: TRBJ2-1
clone size: .
CDR3 length: 16
V gene: TRBV30
D gene: TRBD2
CDR3 DNA: TGTGCCTGGAGAGAGAGCGGGAGGTTCTCCTACAATGAGCAGTTCTTC
CDR3 protein: CAWRESGRFSYNEQFF

J gene: TRBJ1-1
clone size: many
CDR3 length: 12
V gene: TRBV12-5
D gene: .
CDR3 DNA: TGTGCTAGTGGTTTGGGGATGACTGAAGCTTTCTTT
CDR3 protein: CASGLGMTEAFF

J gene: TRBJ1-4
clone size: many
CDR3 length: 13
V gene: TRBV2
D gene: .
CDR3 DNA: TGTGCCAGCAGAGTCCGGTCTAATGAAAAACTGTTTTTT
CDR3 protein: CASRVRSNEKLFF

J gene: TRBJ2-1
clone size: few
CDR3 length: 14
V gene: TRBV20-1
D gene: TRBD2
CDR3 DNA: TGCAGTGCTAGCTTCGGGACTACCTACAATGAGCAGTTCTTC
CDR3 protein: CSASFGTTYNEQFF

J gene: TRBJ1-1
clone size: many
CDR3 length: 17
V gene: TRBV12-3/TRBV12-4
D gene: TRBD1
CDR3 DNA: TGTGCCAGCAAGAGGGGACAGGGGGCTCTTTCGAACACTGAAGCTTTCTTT
CDR3 protein: CASKRGQGALSNTEAFF

J gene: TRBJ2-3
clone size: .
CDR3 length: 14
V gene: TRBV7-2
D gene: .
CDR3 DNA: TGTGCCAGCAGCTTCCTGGGATTGGGGGATACGCAGTATTTT
CDR3 protein: CASSFLGLGDTQYF

J gene: TRBJ2-7
clone size: many
CDR3 length: 14
V gene: TRBV2
D gene: TRBD2
CDR3 DNA: TGTGCCAGCAGGTCAGCGGGAGGGCCCCACGAGCAGTACTTC
CDR3 protein: CASRSAGGPHEQYF

J gene: TRBJ2-2
clone size: .
CDR3 length: 13
V gene: TRBV11-1
D gene: .
CDR3 DNA: TGTGCCAGCAGCTTAGACAGGATCGGGGAGCTGTTTTTT
CDR3 protein: CASSLDRIGELFF

J gene: TRBJ2-1
clone size: many
CDR3 length: 15
V gene: TRBV11-2
D gene: .
CDR3 DNA: TGTGCCAGCAGTAGAGGGACCATCCCCTACAATGAGCAGTTCTTC
CDR3 protein: CASSRGTIPYNEQFF

J gene: TRBJ2-5
clone size: few
CDR3 length: 14
V gene: TRBV7-7
D gene: .
CDR3 DNA: TGTGCCAGCAGCTTTCAAGGGCTTCAAGAGACCCAGTACTTC
CDR3 protein: CASSFQGLQETQYF

J gene: TRBJ2-1
clone size: .
CDR3 length: 16
V gene: TRBV20-1
D gene: .
CDR3 DNA: TGCAGTGCTTTTAGCCTGCAGGGAAGCTCCTACAATGAGCAGTTCTTC
CDR3 protein: CSAFSLQGSSYNEQFF

J gene: TRBJ2-1
clone size: many
CDR3 length: 12
V gene: TRBV19
D gene: .
CDR3 DNA: TGTGCCAGTAGTATCCGCGCTTTTGAGCAGTTCTTC
CDR3 protein: CASSIRAFEQFF

J gene: TRBJ1-4
clone size: .
CDR3 length: 16
V gene: TRBV9
D gene: .
CDR3 DNA: TGTGCCAGCAGTCGGGACACCGGTACAACTAATGAAAAACTGTTTTTT
CDR3 protein: CASSRDTGTTNEKLFF

J gene: TRBJ2-7
clone size: .
CDR3 length: 13
V gene: TRBV29-1
D gene: .
CDR3 DNA: TGCAGCGTTGAAGATACAGGAACCTACGAGCAGTACTTC
CDR3 protein: CSVEDTGTYEQYF

J gene: TRBJ2-1
clone size: many
CDR3 length: 15
V gene: TRBV6-2/TRBV6-3
D gene: TRBD2
CDR3 DNA: TGTGCCAGCAGTTACGGGGCGGGGGGGCAAAATGAGCAGTTCTTC
CDR3 protein: CASSYGAGGQNEQFF

J gene: TRBJ1-5
clone size: .
CDR3 length: 15
V gene: TRBV28
D gene: .
CDR3 DNA: TGTGCCAGCACTGAGCTCCTCAGGCGAGATCAGCCCCAGCATTTT
CDR3 protein: CASTELLRRDQPQHF

J gene: TRBJ2-7
clone size: once
CDR3 length: 14
V gene: TRBV7-9
D gene: .
CDR3 DNA: TGTGCCAGCAGCCTTGGACGAGGGAGGTACGAGCAGTACTTC
CDR3 protein: CASSLGRGRYEQYF

J gene: TRBJ2-7
clone size: many
CDR3 length: 14
V gene: TRBV28
D gene: .
CDR3 DNA: TGTGCCAGCAGTCCACGGATGACCCACTACGAGCAGTACTTC
CDR3 protein: CASSPRMTHYEQYF

J gene: TRBJ1-1
clone size: many
CDR3 length: 15
V gene: TRBV7-9
D gene: TRBD1
CDR3 DNA: TGTGCCAGCAGCCTCCGACAGGGATTGAACACTGAAGCTTTCTTT
CDR3 protein: CASSLRQGLNTEAFF

J gene: TRBJ2-6
clone size: .
CDR3 length: 17
V gene: TRBV15
D gene: .
CDR3 DNA: TGTGCCACCAGCAGACGGTCCCTGGACTCTGGGGCCAACGTCCTGACTTTC
CDR3 protein: CATSRRSLDSGANVLTF

J gene: TRBJ2-5
clone size: many
CDR3 length: 15
V gene: TRBV7-2
D gene: TRBD2
CDR3 DNA: TGTGCCAGCAGCTTAGAGCGGGGATGGTTGGAGACCCAGTACTTC
CDR3 protein: CASSLERGWLETQYF

J gene: TRBJ2-4
clone size: .
CDR3 length: 14
V gene: TRBV4-1
D gene: .
CDR3 DNA: TGCGCCAGCAGTCCTTCTACGACCAAAAACATTCAGTACTTC
CDR3 protein: CASSPSTTKNIQYF

J gene: TRBJ2-7
clone size: .
CDR3 length: 13
V gene: TRBV5-1
D gene: .
CDR3 DNA: TGCGCCAGCAGCTTGGCGGGGCTTCAGGAGCAGTACTTC
CDR3 protein: CASSLAGLQEQYF

J gene: TRBJ2-2
clone size: many
CDR3 length: 14
V gene: TRBV20-1
D gene: .
CDR3 DNA: TGCAGTGCCCAGGGGGGGCTCGAAACCGGGGAGCTGTTTTTT
CDR3 protein: CSAQGGLETGELFF

J gene: TRBJ1-1
clone size: once
CDR3 length: 15
V gene: TRBV19
D gene: TRBD1
CDR3 DNA: TGTGCCAGTAGTGCTCGACAGGGAGCGAACACTGAAGCTTTCTTT
CDR3 protein: CASSARQGANTEAFF

J gene: TRBJ1-1
clone size: many
CDR3 length: 15
V gene: TRBV7-8
D gene: .
CDR3 DNA: TGTGCCAGCAGCTCCTTACAGGGTTCGAACACTGAAGCTTTCTTT
CDR3 protein: CASSSLQGSNTEAFF

J gene: TRBJ2-3
clone size: .
CDR3 length: 16
V gene: TRBV7-9
D gene: TRBD2
CDR3 DNA: TGTGCCAGCAGCTCTGGACTAGCGGGAACCACAGATACGCAGTATTTT
CDR3 protein: CASSSGLAGTTDTQYF

J gene: TRBJ2-6
clone size: many
CDR3 length: 15
V gene: TRBV7-2
D gene: .
CDR3 DNA: TGTGCCAGCAGCTTCCGGGGGCCCGGGGCCAACGTCCTGACTTTC
CDR3 protein: CASSFRGPGANVLTF

J gene: TRBJ1-4
clone size: .
CDR3 length: 16
V gene: TRBV5-1
D gene: .
CDR3 DNA: TGCGCCAGCAGCTTGGAGGGTGGAGGGATCAACGGAAAACTGTTTTTT
CDR3 protein: CASSLEGGGINGKLFF